The 3 T cell receptor beta chains in this list originate from one sample, sequenced in a study of OX40 agonist ivuxolimab in advanced cancers. The protocol was immunoSEQ multiplex PCR, while the TCRdb copy is restricted to in-frame clones and leaves out a portion. The sample consists of 30,000 to 45,000 clones, 88% of them appearing once. The sequenced sample was CD4+ or CD8+ T cells sorted from blood, obtained in a trial of the OX40 agonist ivuxolimab. The receptors were gathered from an adult with an advanced solid tumor such as melanoma, head and neck, liver or kidney cancer.

This clone was seen only once. The chain combines TRBV15 with TRBJ1-5; D not resolved. The V end was cut by 1 base, the J end by 6 bases, with 4 bases between. CDR1 and CDR2 from the germline V gene are LNHNV and YYDKDF (reference sequence). The CDR3 runs 12 residues. The CDR3 reads CATSRVGQPQHF. The CDR3, as DNA: TGTGCCACCAGCAGAGTAGGTCAGCCCCAGCATTTT.

V and J are TRBV29-1 and TRBJ2-5, with D perhaps TRBD1 (6 bases). The V gene lost 4 bases and the J gene lost 5 bases, with 8 bases spanning the gap. Germline V gives CDR1 SQVTM, CDR2 ANQGSEA. CDR3 length: 11 amino acids. The CDR3 sequence is CSVGGLETQYF. DNA of the CDR3: TGCAGCGTTGGGGGGCTCGAGACCCAGTACTTC.

The genes are TRBV18 and TRBJ2-2; perhaps TRBD2 as D (5 bases). Germline V CDR1 and CDR2: KGHSH, LQKENI. V dropped 3 bases and J dropped 6 bases, with 14 bases sitting between them. The CDR3 is 15 residues long. The DNA for the CDR3 is TGTGCCAGCTCACCGTCCGAGGGTGGACCCGGGGAGCTGTTTTTT. It translates to CASSPSEGGPGELFF.